This T cell receptor beta chain appears in the sequencing data of a study of T cells in Graves' hyperthyroidism and ophthalmopathy. Diagnoses rested on clinical symptoms, serum thyroxine and TRAb, thyroid ultrasound and orbital computed tomography. Overall study results and limits: Ophthalmopathy and stable hyperthyroidism were told apart by a 13 V-J model. The blood repertoire included most of the expanded thyroid clonotypes above 0.001.

A word on this clonotype: Its antigen remains unidentified.

Trimming stripped 4 bases from V and 0 bases from J, with 13 bases between. CDR1 and CDR2 from the germline V gene are SGHRS and YFSETQ. The CDR3 consists of 15 residues. TCR beta CDR3 regions were amplified from RNA. Initially, a first-round RT-PCR of the TCR CDR3 employed the HTBI primer set. TCRdb ran MiXCR on the multiplex PCR reads and lists one entry per CDR3 protein. The sample carries 500,000 to 600,000 distinct CDR3 sequences, 46% recorded once. The rearrangement joins TRBV5-1 to TRBJ1-1; TRBD1 is a possible D gene (5 bases). This clonotype originated in an adult woman with Graves' disease, either hyperthyroidism or ophthalmopathy (not recorded which). Sequenced input: peripheral blood or thyroid tissue (not recorded which). In DNA form, the CDR3 reads TGCGCCAGCAGCCACCTAGGGACCATGAACACTGAAGCTTTCTTT. Its protein product is CASSHLGTMNTEAFF.